The rows below give T cell receptor beta chains drawn from one sample of a study of multiple sclerosis patients with progressive multifocal leukoencephalopathy. Libraries were prepared by immunoSEQ multiplex PCR; TCRdb keeps only in-frame clonotypes and omits some of them. This sample yields roughly 29,000 clones, of which around 91% are seen a single time; approximately 1.3% belongs to the top ten. The specimen was PBMCs, collected from a patient treated with natalizumab. These receptors all come from a human donor with multiple sclerosis. The CDR3 runs from the conserved cysteine through the conserved F or W. D genes are given only for firm matches. Clone size is not always given. Where it is, it says once, few, many or a class for expanded clones.

>-|TRBV29-1|TRBJ1-1|-
TGCAGCGTTGCGATAGGGTCGAATAGTGAAGCTTTCTTT
CSVAIGSNSEAFF
>-|TRBV2|TRBJ2-7|TRBD1
TGTGCCAGCAGGTCGGACAGGGGCGGAGGGGAGCAGTACTTC
CASRSDRGGGEQYF
>-|TRBV5-6|TRBJ2-3|-
TGTGCCAGCAGCTTCGGGACGATCACAGATACGCAGTATTTT
CASSFGTITDTQYF
>-|TRBV5-5|TRBJ1-2|-
TGTGCCAGCAGCGGGCAGGGAGACTATGGCTACACCTTC
CASSGQGDYGYTF
>-|TRBV4-3|TRBJ2-1|TRBD2
TGCGCCAGCACCCAAGGACTAGCGTTCATCAATGAGCAGTTCTTC
CASTQGLAFINEQFF
>-|TRBV27|TRBJ1-6|TRBD1
TGTGCCAGCAGGGGACAGGGCTTTTCTGGTAATTCACCCCTCCACTTT
CASRGQGFSGNSPLHF
>-|TRBV19|TRBJ2-5|-
TGTGCCAGTAGTATCTTCGGGGTCACAGAGACCCAGTACTTC
CASSIFGVTETQYF
>-|TRBV4-3|TRBJ1-1|TRBD1
TGCGCCAGCAGCTTGGCAGGGGGCACTGAAGCTTTCTTT
CASSLAGGTEAFF
>-|TRBV27|TRBJ2-1|TRBD2
TGTGCCAGCAGTCACACTAGCGGGGCGTACAATGAGCAGTTCTTC
CASSHTSGAYNEQFF
>few|TRBV5-8|TRBJ1-6|-
TGTGCCAGCACCACCGGGACGGGAGGATCACCCCTCCACTTT
CASTTGTGGSPLHF
>-|TRBV7-9|TRBJ2-7|TRBD2
TGTGCCAGTAGCTCCTTAGCGGGGGTCTACGAGCAGTACTTC
CASSSLAGVYEQYF
>-|TRBV28|TRBJ1-2|TRBD1
TGTGCCAGCAGGCTTGGGACAGCTAACTATGGCTACACCTTC
CASRLGTANYGYTF
>-|TRBV27|TRBJ2-7|-
TGTGCCAGCAGTTTATTTGCACCGGGACGCTACTACGAGCAGTACTTC
CASSLFAPGRYYEQYF
>-|TRBV4-2|TRBJ1-3|-
TGTGCCAGCAGCCAAGAAGGGGGGCGAAACACCATATATTTT
CASSQEGGRNTIYF
>-|TRBV5-6|TRBJ2-7|TRBD2
TGTGCCAGCAGCTCAGGACTAGCGGGGGGCTACGAGCAGTACTTC
CASSSGLAGGYEQYF
>-|TRBV6-6|TRBJ1-5|TRBD1
TGTGCCAGCAAACTCGGGACAGACAATCAGCCCCAGCATTTT
CASKLGTDNQPQHF
>-|TRBV7-2|TRBJ2-7|TRBD1
TGTGCCAGCAGCCCACAGGGGGCTGGGGGCCTCGAGCAGTACTTC
CASSPQGAGGLEQYF
>-|TRBV19|TRBJ2-7|-
TGTGCCAGTAGTATCCTCTTCTCGGGGTCTAACTCCTACGAGCAGTACTTC
CASSILFSGSNSYEQYF
>once|TRBV9|TRBJ1-1|-
TGTGCCAGCAGCGTACACGGTGTGGCTGAAGCTTTCTTT
CASSVHGVAEAFF
>-|TRBV18|TRBJ1-4|-
TGTGCCAGCTCACCAGGGGCGATCTGGGCTAATGAAAAACTGTTTTTT
CASSPGAIWANEKLFF
>-|TRBV27|TRBJ2-7|-
TGTGCCAGCAAACGGTCAGGCTTGTCCGACGAGCAGTACTTC
CASKRSGLSDEQYF
>-|TRBV2|TRBJ2-1|-
TGTGCCAGCAGTGAAGCTCTGGGTGGGGAGCAGTTCTTC
CASSEALGGEQFF
>-|TRBV9|TRBJ2-3|TRBD2
TGTGCCAGCAGCGTAGAGCCTAGCGGGGGAGCAGATACGCAGTATTTT
CASSVEPSGGADTQYF
>-|TRBV5-1|TRBJ1-4|-
TGCGCCAGCAGCCTTGTGGGTTGGGGTAATGAAAAACTGTTTTTT
CASSLVGWGNEKLFF
>-|TRBV7-2|TRBJ1-3|TRBD1
TGTGCCAGCAGCGAAGTTGGCCGGGACAGGGGAAACACCATATATTTT
CASSEVGRDRGNTIYF
>-|TRBV5-6|TRBJ2-3|-
TGTGCTAGCAGCTGGGGGTCAGATACGCAGTATTTT
CASSWGSDTQYF
>-|TRBV5-4|TRBJ2-3|TRBD1
TGTGCCAGCAGCGCCAGGGGGACAAGCACAGATACGCAGTATTTT
CASSARGTSTDTQYF
>-|TRBV2|TRBJ1-6|TRBD1
TGTGCCAGCGGGGACAGGAGTCTTAATTCACCCCTCCACTTT
CASGDRSLNSPLHF
>-|TRBV4-1|TRBJ1-1|-
TGCGCCAGCAGCCAGGGCAGTGCCGAAGCTTTCTTT
CASSQGSAEAFF
>once|TRBV7-9|TRBJ2-7|-
TGTGCCAGCCCAGGACAGCTTTTCTACGAGCAGTACTTC
CASPGQLFYEQYF
>-|TRBV4-2|TRBJ2-7|TRBD2
TGTGCCAGCAGCCAATCCGAAATAGCGGGGGGACTCGAGCAGTACTTC
CASSQSEIAGGLEQYF
>-|TRBV6-1|TRBJ2-7|TRBD2
TGTGCCAGCAGTGAAAATCAGGGCGGGGGGGCGTACGAGCAGTACTTC
CASSENQGGGAYEQYF
>-|TRBV9|TRBJ2-7|-
TGTGCCAGCAGCCTAGGTCCGGGGCCCCCCTACGAGCAGTACTTC
CASSLGPGPPYEQYF
>-|TRBV9|TRBJ2-5|TRBD2
TGTGCCAGCAGCGTAGGGGCTAGCGGGGGACAAGAGACCCAGTACTTC
CASSVGASGGQETQYF
>-|TRBV6-1|TRBJ1-4|-
TGTGCCAGCACCATAGGGACGGTGAATGAAAAACTGTTTTTT
CASTIGTVNEKLFF
>-|TRBV7-9|TRBJ1-5|TRBD1
TGTGCCAGCAGAAACGAACGGGACAGATTTCTGCATTTT
CASRNERDRFLHF
>-|TRBV11-3|TRBJ2-5|-
TGTGCCAGCAGCTTAGCTGAGGGCTGGGAGACCCAGTACTTC
CASSLAEGWETQYF
>-|TRBV27|TRBJ1-1|-
TGTGCCAGCAGTTTATCCGGGAGGGACACTGAAGCTTTCTTT
CASSLSGRDTEAFF
>-|TRBV5-6|TRBJ2-7|-
TGTGCCAGCAGCTTGAAGGGGCTTGGTTACGAGCAGTACTTC
CASSLKGLGYEQYF
>-|TRBV6-6|TRBJ1-2|-
TGTGCCAGCAGGTTTACCGGGACACCTGGCTACACCTTC
CASRFTGTPGYTF
>-|TRBV5-1|TRBJ1-4|-
TGCGCCAGCAGCATTGCTCCACAGGGATCGCAGGAAAAACTGTTTTTT
CASSIAPQGSQEKLFF
>-|TRBV4-2|TRBJ1-5|-
TGTGCCAGCAGCCAAGATAGCGATCAGCCCCAGCATTTT
CASSQDSDQPQHF